What follows is one T cell receptor (beta chain) and its context. What it binds is not known. The sample is drawn from a study of T cells after yellow fever vaccination. General study points: There was a possibility that FACS-sorted repertoires contained abundant clonotypes contaminating from the bulk population. Once the booster was given, most primary-vaccination clones reappeared, at approximately 97% for CD4 and approximately 88% for CD8. Clonotypes appearing in both CD4 and CD8 compartments existed, and their share was small.

UMIs were added to TCR cDNA along with a universal primer site when it was made by 5'RACE template switching. TCRdb ran MiXCR on the 5' RACE reads and lists one entry per CDR3 protein. This sample carries approximately 510,000 distinct CDR3 sequences, around a fifth of them seen once, and the ten largest clones take around 16%. Germline lookup yields CDR1 SGHTA and CDR2 FQGNSA. With V trimmed by 5 bases and J by 7 bases, 7 bases remained unmatched. This CDR3 is 15 amino acids long. The clonotype comes from a man aged 18 to 29 who received the YFV17D yellow fever vaccine. Specimen: PBMCs, collected about 21 days after the first yellow fever vaccination. The V call is TRBV7-2, the J call TRBJ1-6; 8 bases line up with TRBD1. CDR3 nucleotide sequence: TGTGCCAGCAGCACGGTACAGGGGGGCAATTCACCCCTCCACTTT. It codes for CASSTVQGGNSPLHF.